This entry is about one TCR beta chain. This record comes from a study of OX40 agonist ivuxolimab in advanced cancers. This table comes from immunoSEQ multiplex PCR, and its TCRdb copy is limited to in-frame clones, with some not included. The sample has 38,000 or so clones; about 90% are singletons. This clonotype originated in an adult with an advanced solid tumor such as melanoma, head and neck, liver or kidney cancer. Source: CD4+ or CD8+ T cells sorted from blood, taken in a trial of the OX40 agonist ivuxolimab.

The CDR3 region has the DNA TGTGCCAGTAGTATCGATGTACAGGGGCTGTCACCCCTCCACTTT. Amino acid sequence: CASSIDVQGLSPLHF. The J gene is TRBJ1-6, the V gene TRBV19, with 7 bases identical to TRBD1. Germline CDR1 and CDR2: LNHDA and SQIVND (reference sequence). The CDR3 runs 15 residues. V trimming: 3 bases; J trimming: 10 bases; junction bases outside the gene matches: 9. Together with reference TRBV19 and TRBJ1-6, the CDR3 gives the full variable domain: DGGITQSPKYLFRKEGQNVTLSCEQNLNHDAMYWYRQDPGQGLRLIYYSQIVNDFQKGDIAEGYSVSREKKESFPLTVTSAQKNPTAFYLCASSIDVQGLSPLHFGNGTRLTVT.